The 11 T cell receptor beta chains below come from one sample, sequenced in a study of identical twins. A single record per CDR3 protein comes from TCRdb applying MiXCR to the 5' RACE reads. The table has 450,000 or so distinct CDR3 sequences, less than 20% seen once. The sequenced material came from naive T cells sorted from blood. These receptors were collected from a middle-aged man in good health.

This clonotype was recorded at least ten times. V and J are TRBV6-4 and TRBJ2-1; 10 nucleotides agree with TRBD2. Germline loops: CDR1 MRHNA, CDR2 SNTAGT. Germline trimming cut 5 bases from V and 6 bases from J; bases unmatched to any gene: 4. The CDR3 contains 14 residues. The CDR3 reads CASSLLAGVNEQFF. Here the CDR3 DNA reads TGTGCCAGCAGTTTGCTAGCGGGAGTCAATGAGCAGTTCTTC.

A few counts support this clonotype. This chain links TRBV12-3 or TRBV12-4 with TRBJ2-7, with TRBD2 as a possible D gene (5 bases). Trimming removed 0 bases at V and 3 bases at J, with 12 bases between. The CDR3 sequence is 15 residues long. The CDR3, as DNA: TGTGCCAGCAGTTTAGCCGACTATCAATTCTACGAGCAGTACTTC. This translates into CASSLADYQFYEQYF.

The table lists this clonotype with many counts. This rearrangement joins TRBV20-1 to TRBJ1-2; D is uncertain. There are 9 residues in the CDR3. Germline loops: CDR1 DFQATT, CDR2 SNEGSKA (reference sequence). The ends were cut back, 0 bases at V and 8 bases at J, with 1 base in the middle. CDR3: CSAREGYTF. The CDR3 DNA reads TGCAGTGCTAGAGAAGGCTACACCTTC.

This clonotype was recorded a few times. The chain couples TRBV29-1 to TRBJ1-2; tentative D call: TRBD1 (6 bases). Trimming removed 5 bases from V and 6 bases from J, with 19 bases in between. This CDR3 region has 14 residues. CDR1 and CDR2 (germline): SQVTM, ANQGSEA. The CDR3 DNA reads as TGCAGCGTTAGGGGGTCCTCCACCGGTGATGGCTACACCTTC. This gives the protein CSVRGSSTGDGYTF. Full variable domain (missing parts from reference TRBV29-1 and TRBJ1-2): SAVISQKPSRDICQRGTSLTIQCQVDSQVTMMFWYRQQPGQSLTLIATANQGSEATYESGFVIDKFPISRPNLTFSTLTVSNMSPEDSSIYLCSVRGSSTGDGYTFGSGTRLTVV.

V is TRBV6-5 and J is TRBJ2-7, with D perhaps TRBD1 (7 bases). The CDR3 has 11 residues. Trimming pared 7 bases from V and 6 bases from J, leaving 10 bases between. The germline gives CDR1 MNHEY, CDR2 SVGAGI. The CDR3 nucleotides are TGTGCCAGCACCCAGGGGGGCGAGCAGTACTTC. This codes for CASTQGGEQYF.

DNA for the CDR3: TGCGCCAGCAGCTTGGGGGACACCCGTGAAAAACTGTTTTTT. Translating it yields CASSLGDTREKLFF. V usage is TRBV5-1 and J usage is TRBJ1-4; perhaps TRBD1 as D (6 bases). Germline CDR1 and CDR2: SGHRS and YFSETQ. The V gene lost 0 bases and the J gene lost 7 bases, with 10 bases spanning the gap. CDR3 length: 14 residues.

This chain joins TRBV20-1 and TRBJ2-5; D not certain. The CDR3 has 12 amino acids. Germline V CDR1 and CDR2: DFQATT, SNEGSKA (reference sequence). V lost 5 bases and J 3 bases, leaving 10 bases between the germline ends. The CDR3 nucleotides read TGCAGTGCTCGTAGTGGGGAAGAGACCCAGTACTTC. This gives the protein CSARSGEETQYF.

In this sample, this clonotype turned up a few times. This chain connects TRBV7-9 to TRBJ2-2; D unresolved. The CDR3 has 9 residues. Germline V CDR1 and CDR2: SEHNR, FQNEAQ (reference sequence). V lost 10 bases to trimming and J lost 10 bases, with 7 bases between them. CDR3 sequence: CAMEMELFF. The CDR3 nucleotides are TGTGCCATGGAAATGGAGCTGTTTTTT.

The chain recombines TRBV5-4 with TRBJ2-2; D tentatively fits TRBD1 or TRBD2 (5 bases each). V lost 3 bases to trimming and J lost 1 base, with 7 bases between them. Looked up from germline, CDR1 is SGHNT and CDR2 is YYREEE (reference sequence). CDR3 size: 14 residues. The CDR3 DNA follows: TGTGCCAGCAGCTGGGGGAAGAACACCGGGGAGCTGTTTTTT. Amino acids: CASSWGKNTGELFF.

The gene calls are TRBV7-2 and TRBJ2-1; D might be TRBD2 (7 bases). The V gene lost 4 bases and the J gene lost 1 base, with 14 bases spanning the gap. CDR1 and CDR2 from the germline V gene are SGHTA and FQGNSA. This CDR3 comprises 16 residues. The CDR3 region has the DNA TGTGCCAGCAGCTGGGGAGGGGGGGGTTCCTACAATGAGCAGTTCTTC. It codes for CASSWGGGGSYNEQFF.

DNA of the CDR3: TGTGCCAGCAGCTTAGCGGGGCAGGTGATTCCTTTCTTT. Its protein is CASSLAGQVIPFF. The chain uses TRBV7-9 and TRBJ1-1; maybe TRBD1 (5 bases). Trimming left V 0 bases short and J 12 bases short, with 14 bases between. The CDR3 contains 13 residues. The germline CDR1 and CDR2 sequences are SEHNR and FQNEAQ (reference sequence).